This T cell receptor (beta chain) was identified during a study of T cell responses to AZD1222 COVID-19 vaccine. Overall study results and limits: Clonal diversity was possibly underestimated; the donors were predominantly white British and more often female. AZD1222 recipients seropositive at baseline numbered only five to seven. Rises in breadth and depth of Spike-specific TCRs came after two AZD1222 doses.

The CDR3 has 11 residues. Deletions cut 8 bases from V and 9 bases from J, with 11 bases between. Germline-derived CDR1 and CDR2 are MNHEY and SVGAGI. This table comes from immunoSEQ multiplex PCR, and its TCRdb copy is limited to in-frame clones, with some not included. The table shows under 150,000 clones, with just over 90% occurring only once. As to this clone: The antigen is undetermined.

V usage is TRBV6-5 and J usage is TRBJ1-5; no clear D. The material was peripheral blood, obtained on day 0 of MenACWY control vaccination. The sequence was obtained from an adult in good health. The CDR3 is CASLNKGPQHF. In DNA, the CDR3 is TGTGCCAGCCTCAATAAAGGGCCCCAGCATTTT.